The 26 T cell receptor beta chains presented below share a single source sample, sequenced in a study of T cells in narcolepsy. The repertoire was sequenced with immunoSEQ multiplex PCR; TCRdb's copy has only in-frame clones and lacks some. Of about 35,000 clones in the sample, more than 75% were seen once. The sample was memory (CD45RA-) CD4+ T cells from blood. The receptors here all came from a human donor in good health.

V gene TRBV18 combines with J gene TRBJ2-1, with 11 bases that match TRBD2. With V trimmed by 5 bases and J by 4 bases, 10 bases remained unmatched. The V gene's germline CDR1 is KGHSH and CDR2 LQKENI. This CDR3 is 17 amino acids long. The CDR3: CASSSTSGEKLYNEQFF. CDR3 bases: TGTGCCAGCTCATCGACTAGCGGGGAGAAATTATACAATGAGCAGTTCTTC.

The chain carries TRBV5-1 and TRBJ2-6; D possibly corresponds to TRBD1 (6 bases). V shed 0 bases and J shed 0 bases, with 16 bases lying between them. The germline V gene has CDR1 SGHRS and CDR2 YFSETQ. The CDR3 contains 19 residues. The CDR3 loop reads CASSLAPTGQGSGANVLTF. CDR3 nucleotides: TGCGCCAGCAGCTTGGCCCCAACAGGGCAAGGCTCTGGGGCCAACGTCCTGACTTTC. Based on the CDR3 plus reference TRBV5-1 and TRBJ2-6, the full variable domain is KAGVTQTPRYLIKTRGQQVTLSCSPISGHRSVSWYQQTPGQGLQFLFEYFSETQRNKGNFPGRFSGRQFSNSRSEMNVSTLELGDSALYLCASSLAPTGQGSGANVLTFGAGSRLTVL.

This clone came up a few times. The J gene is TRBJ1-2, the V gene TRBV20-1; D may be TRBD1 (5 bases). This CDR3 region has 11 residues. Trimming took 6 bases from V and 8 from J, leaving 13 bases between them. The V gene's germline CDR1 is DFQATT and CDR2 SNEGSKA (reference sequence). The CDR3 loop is CSAQSRGGYTF. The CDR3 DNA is TGCAGTGCCCAAAGTCGGGGCGGCTACACCTTC.

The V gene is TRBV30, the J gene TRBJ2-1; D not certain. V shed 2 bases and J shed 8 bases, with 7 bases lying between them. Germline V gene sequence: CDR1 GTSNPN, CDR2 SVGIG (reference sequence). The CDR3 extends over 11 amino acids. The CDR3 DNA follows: TGTGCCTGGAGTATTCAACATGAGCAGTTCTTC. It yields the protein CAWSIQHEQFF.

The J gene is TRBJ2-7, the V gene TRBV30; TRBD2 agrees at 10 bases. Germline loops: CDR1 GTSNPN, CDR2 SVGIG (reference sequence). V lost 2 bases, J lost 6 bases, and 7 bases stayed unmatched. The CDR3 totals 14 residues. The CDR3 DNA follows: TGTGCCTGGAGTTTAGGACTAGCGGATCGCGAGCAGTACTTC. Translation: CAWSLGLADREQYF.

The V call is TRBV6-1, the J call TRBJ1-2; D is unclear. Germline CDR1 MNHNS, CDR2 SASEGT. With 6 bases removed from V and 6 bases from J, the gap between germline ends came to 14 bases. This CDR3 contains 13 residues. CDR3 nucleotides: TGTGCCAGCAGCCCCGTGCGGGCGCATGGCTACACCTTC. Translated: CASSPVRAHGYTF.

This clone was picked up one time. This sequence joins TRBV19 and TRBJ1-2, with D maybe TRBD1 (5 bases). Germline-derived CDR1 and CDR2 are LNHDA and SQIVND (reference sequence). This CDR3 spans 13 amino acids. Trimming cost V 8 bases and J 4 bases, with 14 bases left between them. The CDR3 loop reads CASGAGDTYGYTF. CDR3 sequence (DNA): TGTGCCAGTGGGGCAGGCGACACCTATGGCTACACCTTC. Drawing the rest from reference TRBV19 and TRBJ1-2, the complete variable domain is DGGITQSPKYLFRKEGQNVTLSCEQNLNHDAMYWYRQDPGQGLRLIYYSQIVNDFQKGDIAEGYSVSREKKESFPLTVTSAQKNPTAFYLCASGAGDTYGYTFGSGTRLTVV.

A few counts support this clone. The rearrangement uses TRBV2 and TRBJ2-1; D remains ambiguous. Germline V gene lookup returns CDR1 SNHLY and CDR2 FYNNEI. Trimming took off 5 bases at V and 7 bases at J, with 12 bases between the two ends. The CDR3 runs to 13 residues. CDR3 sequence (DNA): TGTGCCAGCAGTAAAAACTCCCTGAATGAGCAGTTCTTC. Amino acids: CASSKNSLNEQFF.

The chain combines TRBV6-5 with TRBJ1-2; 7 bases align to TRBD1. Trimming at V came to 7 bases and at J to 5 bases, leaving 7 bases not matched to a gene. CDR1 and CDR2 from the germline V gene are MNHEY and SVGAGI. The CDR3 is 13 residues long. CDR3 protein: CASTTGVGYGYTF. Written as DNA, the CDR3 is TGTGCCAGCACCACAGGGGTGGGGTATGGCTACACCTTC.

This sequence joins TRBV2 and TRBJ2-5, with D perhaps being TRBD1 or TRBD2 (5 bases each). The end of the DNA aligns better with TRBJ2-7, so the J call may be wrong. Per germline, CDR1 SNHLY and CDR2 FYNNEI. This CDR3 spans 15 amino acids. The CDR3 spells CASSEAPGSSYEQYF. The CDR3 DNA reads TGTGCCAGCAGTGAAGCGCCAGGGAGCTCCTACGAGCAGTACTTC.

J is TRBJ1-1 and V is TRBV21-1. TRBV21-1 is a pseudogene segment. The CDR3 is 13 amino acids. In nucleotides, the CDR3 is TGTGCCACCCCATCCTGGGAGAACACTGAAGCTTTCTTT. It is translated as CATPSWENTEAFF.

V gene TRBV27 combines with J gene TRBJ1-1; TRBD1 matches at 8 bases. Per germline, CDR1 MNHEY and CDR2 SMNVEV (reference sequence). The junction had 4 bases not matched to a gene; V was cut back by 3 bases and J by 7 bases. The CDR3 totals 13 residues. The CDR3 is CASSFDRGSEAFF. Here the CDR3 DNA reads TGTGCCAGCAGTTTCGACAGGGGAAGTGAAGCTTTCTTT.

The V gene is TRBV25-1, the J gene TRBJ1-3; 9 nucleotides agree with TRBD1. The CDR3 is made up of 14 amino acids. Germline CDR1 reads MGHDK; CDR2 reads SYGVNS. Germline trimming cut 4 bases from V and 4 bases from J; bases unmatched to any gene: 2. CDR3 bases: TGTGCCAGCAGTGGGACAGGGGCCGGAAACACCATATATTTT. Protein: CASSGTGAGNTIYF.

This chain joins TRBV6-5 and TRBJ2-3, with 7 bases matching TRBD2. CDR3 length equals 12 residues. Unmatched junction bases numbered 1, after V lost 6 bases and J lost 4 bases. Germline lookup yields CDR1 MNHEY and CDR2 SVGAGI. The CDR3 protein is CASRREPDTQYF. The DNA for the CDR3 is TGTGCCAGCAGGCGGGAGCCAGATACGCAGTATTTT.

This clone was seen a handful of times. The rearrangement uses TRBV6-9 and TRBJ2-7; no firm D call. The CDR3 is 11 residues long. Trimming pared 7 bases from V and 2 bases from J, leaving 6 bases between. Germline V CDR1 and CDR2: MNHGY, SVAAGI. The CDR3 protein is CASIRAYEQYF. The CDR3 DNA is TGTGCCAGCATTCGGGCCTACGAGCAGTACTTC.

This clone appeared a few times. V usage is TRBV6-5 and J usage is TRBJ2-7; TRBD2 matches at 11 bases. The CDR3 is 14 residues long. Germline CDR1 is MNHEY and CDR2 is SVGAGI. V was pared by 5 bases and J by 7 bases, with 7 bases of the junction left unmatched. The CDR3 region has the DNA TGTGCCAGCAGTATTAGCGGGGGGGCGGGAGAGCAGTACTTC. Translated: CASSISGGAGEQYF.

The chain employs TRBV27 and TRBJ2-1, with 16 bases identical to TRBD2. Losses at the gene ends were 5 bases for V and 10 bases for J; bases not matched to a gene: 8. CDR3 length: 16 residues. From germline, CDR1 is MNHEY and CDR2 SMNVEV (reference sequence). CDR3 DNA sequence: TGTGCCAGCAGTCTCGGGACTAGCGGGGGGGTACTGGAGCAGTTCTTC. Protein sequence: CASSLGTSGGVLEQFF.

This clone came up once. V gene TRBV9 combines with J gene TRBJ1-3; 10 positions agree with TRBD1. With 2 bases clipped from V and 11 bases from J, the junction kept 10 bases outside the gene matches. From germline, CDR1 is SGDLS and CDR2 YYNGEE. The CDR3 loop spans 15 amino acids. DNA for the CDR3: TGTGCCAGCAGCGTCGGGGGACAGGGGAGCAGCGCCATATATTTT. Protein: CASSVGGQGSSAIYF.

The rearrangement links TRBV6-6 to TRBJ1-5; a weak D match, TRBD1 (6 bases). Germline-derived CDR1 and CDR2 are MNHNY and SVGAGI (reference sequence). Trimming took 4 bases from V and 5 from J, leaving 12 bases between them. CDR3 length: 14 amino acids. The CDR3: CASSSQGRDQPQHF. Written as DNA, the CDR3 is TGTGCCAGCAGTTCACAGGGCCGGGATCAGCCCCAGCATTTT.

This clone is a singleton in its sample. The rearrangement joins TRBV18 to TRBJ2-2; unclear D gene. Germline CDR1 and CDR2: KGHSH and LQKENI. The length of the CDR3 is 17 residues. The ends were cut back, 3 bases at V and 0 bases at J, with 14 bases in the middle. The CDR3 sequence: CASSPLSRGPNTGELFF. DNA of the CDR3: TGTGCCAGCTCACCGTTGTCTCGCGGACCGAACACCGGGGAGCTGTTTTTT. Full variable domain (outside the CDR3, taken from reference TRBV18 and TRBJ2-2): NAGVMQNPRHLVRRRGQEARLRCSPMKGHSHVYWYRQLPEEGLKFMVYLQKENIIDESGMPKERFSAEFPKEGPSILRIQQVVRGDSAAYFCASSPLSRGPNTGELFFGEGSRLTVL.

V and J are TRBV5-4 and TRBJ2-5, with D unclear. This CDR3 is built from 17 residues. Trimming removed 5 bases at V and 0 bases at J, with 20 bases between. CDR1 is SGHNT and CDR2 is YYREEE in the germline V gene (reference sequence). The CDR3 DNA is TGTGCCAGCAGACCCTCCATCACGGGTGGTTACCAAGAGACCCAGTACTTC. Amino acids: CASRPSITGGYQETQYF.

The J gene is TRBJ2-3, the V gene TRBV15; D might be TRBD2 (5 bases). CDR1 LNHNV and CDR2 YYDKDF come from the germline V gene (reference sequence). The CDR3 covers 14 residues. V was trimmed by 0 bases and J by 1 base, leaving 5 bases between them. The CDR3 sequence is CATSRDSGTDTQYF. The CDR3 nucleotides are TGTGCCACCAGCAGAGATAGCGGCACAGATACGCAGTATTTT. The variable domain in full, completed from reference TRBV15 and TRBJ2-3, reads DAMVIQNPRYQVTQFGKPVTLSCSQTLNHNVMYWYQQKSSQAPKLLFHYYDKDFNNEADTPDNFQSRRPNTSFCFLDIRSPGLGDTAMYLCATSRDSGTDTQYFGPGTRLTVL.

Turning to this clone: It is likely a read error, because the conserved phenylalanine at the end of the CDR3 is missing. DNA of the CDR3: TGTGCCAGCAGCCGTTCCGAGTGGACCGGGCAGTACCTC. This translates into CASSRSEWTGQYL. The rearrangement uses TRBV7-6 and TRBJ2-7; no definite D call. CDR1 SGHVS and CDR2 FNYEAQ come from the germline V gene. V was clipped by 5 bases and J by 9 bases, with 17 bases between them. This CDR3 contains 13 residues.

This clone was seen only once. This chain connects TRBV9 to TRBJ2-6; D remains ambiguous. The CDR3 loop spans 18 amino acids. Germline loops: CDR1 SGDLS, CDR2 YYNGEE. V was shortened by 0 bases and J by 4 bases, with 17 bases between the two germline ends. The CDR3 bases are TGTGCCAGCAGCGTAGAGGCCTCTCTAGGTCCCGGGGCCAACGTCCTGACTTTC. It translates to CASSVEASLGPGANVLTF.

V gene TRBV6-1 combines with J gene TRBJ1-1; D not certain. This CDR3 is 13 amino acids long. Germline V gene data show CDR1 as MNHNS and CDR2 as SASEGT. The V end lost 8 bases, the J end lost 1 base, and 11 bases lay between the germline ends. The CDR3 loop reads CASPNSANTEAFF. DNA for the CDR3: TGTGCCAGCCCCAACTCAGCGAACACTGAAGCTTTCTTT.

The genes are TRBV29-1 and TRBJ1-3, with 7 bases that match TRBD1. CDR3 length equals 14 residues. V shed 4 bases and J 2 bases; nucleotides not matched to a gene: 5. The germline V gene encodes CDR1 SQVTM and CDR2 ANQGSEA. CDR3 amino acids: CSVAEGAAGNTIYF. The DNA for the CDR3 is TGCAGCGTTGCTGAGGGGGCCGCTGGAAACACCATATATTTT.